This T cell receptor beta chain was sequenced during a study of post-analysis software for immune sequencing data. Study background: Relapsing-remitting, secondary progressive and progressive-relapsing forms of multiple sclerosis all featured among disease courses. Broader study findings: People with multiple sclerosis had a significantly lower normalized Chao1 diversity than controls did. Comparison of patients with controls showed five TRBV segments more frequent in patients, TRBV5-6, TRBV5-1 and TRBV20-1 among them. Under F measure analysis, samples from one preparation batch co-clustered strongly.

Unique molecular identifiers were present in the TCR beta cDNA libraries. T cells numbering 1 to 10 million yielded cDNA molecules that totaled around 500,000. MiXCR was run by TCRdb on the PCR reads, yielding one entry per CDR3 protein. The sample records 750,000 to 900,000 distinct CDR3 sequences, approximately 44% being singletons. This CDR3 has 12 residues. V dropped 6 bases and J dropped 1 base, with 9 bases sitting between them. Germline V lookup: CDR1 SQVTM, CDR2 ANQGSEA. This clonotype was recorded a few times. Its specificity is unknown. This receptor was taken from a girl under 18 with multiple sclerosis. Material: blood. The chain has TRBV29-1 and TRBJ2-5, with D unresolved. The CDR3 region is CSVLLLQETQYF. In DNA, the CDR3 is TGCAGCGTCCTGCTACTCCAAGAGACCCAGTACTTC.